This TCR beta chain derives from a study of shared clonotypes between healthy human individuals. General study results and limits: For sorted subsets, rarefaction showed incomplete sequencing despite large depth. Only blood was sampled, and tissue TCR repertoires likely differ from blood ones.

The CDR3 is 13 residues long. Germline V gene sequence: CDR1 SGHAT, CDR2 FQDESV (reference sequence). Deletions cut 1 base from V and 2 bases from J, with 6 bases between. The table came from immunoSEQ multiplex PCR; TCRdb's copy has only in-frame clones and leaves some out. Among approximately 650,000 clones listed, over 95% were seen once. Naive CD8 isolation took CD45RO-negative cells positively selected for CCR7 and excluded terminally differentiated effector memory CD45RA+ cells. As concerns this clone: Its antigen remains unidentified.

This clonotype was sampled from a woman in her twenties or thirties in good health. This chain links TRBV11-1 with TRBJ2-7, with D perhaps matching TRBD1 (6 bases). Sequencing input: naive CD8+ T cells sorted from blood. CDR3 region: CASSLGGPYEQYF. CDR3 in DNA: TGTGCCAGCAGCTTAGGGGGGCCCTACGAGCAGTACTTC. Supplemented by reference TRBV11-1 and TRBJ2-7, the full variable domain reads EAEVAQSPRYKITEKSQAVAFWCDPISGHATLYWYRQILGQGPELLVQFQDESVVDDSQLPKDRFSAERLKGVDSTLKIQPAELGDSAMYLCASSLGGPYEQYFGPGTRLTVT.